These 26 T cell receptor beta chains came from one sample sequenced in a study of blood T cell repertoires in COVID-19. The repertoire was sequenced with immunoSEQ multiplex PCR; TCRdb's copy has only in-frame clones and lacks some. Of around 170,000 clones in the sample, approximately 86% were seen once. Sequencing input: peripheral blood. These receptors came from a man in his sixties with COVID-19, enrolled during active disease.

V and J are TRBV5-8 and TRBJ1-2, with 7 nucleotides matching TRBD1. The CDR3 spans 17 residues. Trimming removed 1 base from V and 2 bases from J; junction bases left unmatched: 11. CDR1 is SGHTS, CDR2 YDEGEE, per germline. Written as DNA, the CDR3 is TGTGCCAGCAGCTTGTTACAGGGGCCTTCCCTAAACTATGGCTACACCTTC. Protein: CASSLLQGPSLNYGYTF.

The CDR3 DNA reads TGTGCCAGCAGCTTAGGGACAGGGGGTCCATTCACCTTC. It encodes CASSLGTGGPFTF. The chain employs TRBV7-3 and TRBJ1-2; 11 bases match TRBD1. Germline CDR1 reads SGHTA; CDR2 reads FQGTGA. CDR3 length: 13 amino acids. V lost 2 bases to trimming and J lost 13 bases; unmatched junction nucleotides: 6. The complete variable domain, with remaining parts taken from reference TRBV7-3 and TRBJ1-2, reads GAGVSQTPSNKVTEKGKYVELRCDPISGHTALYWYRQSLGQGPEFLIYFQGTGAADDSGLPNDRFFAVRPEGSVSTLKIQRTERGDSAVYLCASSLGTGGPFTFGSGTRLTVV.

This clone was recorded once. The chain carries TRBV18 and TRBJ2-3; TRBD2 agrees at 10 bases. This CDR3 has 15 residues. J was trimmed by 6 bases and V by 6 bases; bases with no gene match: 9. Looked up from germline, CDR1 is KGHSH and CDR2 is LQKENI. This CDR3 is CASSPPSGGGDTQYF. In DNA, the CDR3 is TGTGCCAGCTCCCCCCCTAGCGGGGGCGGGGATACGCAGTATTTT.

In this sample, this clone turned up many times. The CDR3 bases are TGTGCCAGCTCACAGGGGGTAAATGGCGAGCAGTACTTC. Translation: CASSQGVNGEQYF. The J gene is TRBJ2-7, the V gene TRBV18; D is perhaps TRBD1 (6 bases). Trimming cost V 4 bases and J 6 bases, with 13 bases left between them. Germline V gene sequence: CDR1 KGHSH, CDR2 LQKENI. The CDR3 runs to 13 residues.

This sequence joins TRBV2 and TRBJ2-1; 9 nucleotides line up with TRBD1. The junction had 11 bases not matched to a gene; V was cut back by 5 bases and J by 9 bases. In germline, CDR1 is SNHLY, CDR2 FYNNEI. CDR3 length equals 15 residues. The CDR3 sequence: CASSQVGTGRIEQFF. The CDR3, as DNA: TGTGCCAGCAGTCAGGTCGGGACAGGGAGGATTGAGCAGTTCTTC. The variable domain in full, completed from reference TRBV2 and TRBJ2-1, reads EPEVTQTPSHQVTQMGQEVILRCVPISNHLYFYWYRQILGQKVEFLVSFYNNEISEKSEIFDDQFSVERPDGSNFTLKIRSTKLEDSAMYFCASSQVGTGRIEQFFGPGTRLTVL.

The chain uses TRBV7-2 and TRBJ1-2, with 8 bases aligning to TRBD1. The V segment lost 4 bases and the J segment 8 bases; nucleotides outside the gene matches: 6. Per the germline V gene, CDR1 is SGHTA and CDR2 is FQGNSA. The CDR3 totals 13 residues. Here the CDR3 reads CASSSGQAGGYTF. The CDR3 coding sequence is TGTGCCAGCAGCTCGGGACAGGCCGGAGGCTACACCTTC.

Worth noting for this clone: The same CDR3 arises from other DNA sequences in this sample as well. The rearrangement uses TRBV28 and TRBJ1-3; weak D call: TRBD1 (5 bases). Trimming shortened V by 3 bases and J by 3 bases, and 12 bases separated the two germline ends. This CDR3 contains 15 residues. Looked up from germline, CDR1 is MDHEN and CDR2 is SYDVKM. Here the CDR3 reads CASSFGGSSGNTIYF. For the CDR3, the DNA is TGTGCCAGCAGTTTTGGGGGGTCTAGTGGAAACACCATATATTTT.

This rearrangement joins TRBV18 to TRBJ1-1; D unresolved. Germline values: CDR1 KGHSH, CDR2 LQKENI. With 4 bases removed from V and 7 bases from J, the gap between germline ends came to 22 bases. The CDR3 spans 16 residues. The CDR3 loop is CASSQRPSEAGIEAFF. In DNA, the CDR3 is TGTGCCAGCTCACAACGCCCCTCTGAAGCCGGTATTGAAGCTTTCTTT.

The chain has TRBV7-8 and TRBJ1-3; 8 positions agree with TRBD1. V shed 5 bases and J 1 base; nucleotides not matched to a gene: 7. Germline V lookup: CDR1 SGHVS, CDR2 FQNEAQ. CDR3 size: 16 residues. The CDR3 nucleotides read TGTGCCAGCAGCCTGGACAGGGTCACTTCTGGAAACACCATATATTTT. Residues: CASSLDRVTSGNTIYF. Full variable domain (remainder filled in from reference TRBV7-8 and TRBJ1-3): GAGVSQSPRYKVAKRGQDVALRCDPISGHVSLFWYQQALGQGPEFLTYFQNEAQLDKSGLPSDRFFAERPEGSVSTLKIQRTQQEDSAVYLCASSLDRVTSGNTIYFGEGSWLTVV.

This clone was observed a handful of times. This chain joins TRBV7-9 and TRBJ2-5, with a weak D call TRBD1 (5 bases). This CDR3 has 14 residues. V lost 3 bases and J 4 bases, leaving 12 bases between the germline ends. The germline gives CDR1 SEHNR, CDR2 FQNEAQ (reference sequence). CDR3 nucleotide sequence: TGTGCCAGCAGCTTGAGGACATACCCAGAGACCCAGTACTTC. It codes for CASSLRTYPETQYF.

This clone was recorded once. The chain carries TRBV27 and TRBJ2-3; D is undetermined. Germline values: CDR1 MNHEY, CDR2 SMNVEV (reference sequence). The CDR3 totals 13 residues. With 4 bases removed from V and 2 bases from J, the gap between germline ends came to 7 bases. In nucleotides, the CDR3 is TGTGCCAGCAGTTCGACAATCACAGATACGCAGTATTTT. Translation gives CASSSTITDTQYF.

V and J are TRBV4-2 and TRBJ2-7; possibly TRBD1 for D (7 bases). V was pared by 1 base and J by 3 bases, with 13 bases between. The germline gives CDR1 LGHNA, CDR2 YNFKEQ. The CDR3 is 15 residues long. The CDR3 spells CASSQGRDSYYEQYF. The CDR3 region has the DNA TGTGCCAGCAGCCAAGGGCGGGACAGCTACTACGAGCAGTACTTC.

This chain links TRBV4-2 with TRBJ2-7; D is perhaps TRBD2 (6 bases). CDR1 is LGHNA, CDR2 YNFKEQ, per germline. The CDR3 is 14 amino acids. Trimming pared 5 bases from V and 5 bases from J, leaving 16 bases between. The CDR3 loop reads CASSSLGSGDEQYF. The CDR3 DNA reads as TGTGCCAGCAGCTCACTCGGTTCGGGGGACGAGCAGTACTTC.

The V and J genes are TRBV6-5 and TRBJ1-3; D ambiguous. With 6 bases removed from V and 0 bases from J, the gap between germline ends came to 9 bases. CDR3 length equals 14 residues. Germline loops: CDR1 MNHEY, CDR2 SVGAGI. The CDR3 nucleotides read TGTGCCAGCAGAAAACAGAGCTCTGGAAACACCATATATTTT. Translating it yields CASRKQSSGNTIYF.

The CDR3: CASSFWTSGNEQFF. CDR3 coding DNA: TGTGCCAGCAGCTTCTGGACTAGCGGCAATGAGCAGTTCTTC. The chain joins TRBV7-8 to TRBJ2-1; 10 bases match TRBD2. Germline loops: CDR1 SGHVS, CDR2 FQNEAQ. The CDR3 runs 14 residues. J lost 6 bases, V lost 3 bases, and 2 bases had no gene match.

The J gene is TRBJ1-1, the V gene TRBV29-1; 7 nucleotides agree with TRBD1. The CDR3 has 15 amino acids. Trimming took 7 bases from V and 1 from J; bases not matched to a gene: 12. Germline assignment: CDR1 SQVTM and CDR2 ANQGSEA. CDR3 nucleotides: TGCAGCGCCACCGGCGGGCGGACAGGGAACACTGAAGCTTTCTTT. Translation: CSATGGRTGNTEAFF.

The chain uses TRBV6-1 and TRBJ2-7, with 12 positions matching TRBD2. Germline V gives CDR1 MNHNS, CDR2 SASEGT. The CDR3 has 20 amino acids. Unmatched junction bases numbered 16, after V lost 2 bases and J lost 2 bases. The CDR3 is CASSERSTSGGQPNPYEQYF. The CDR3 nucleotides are TGTGCCAGCAGTGAAAGGTCGACTAGCGGGGGCCAGCCGAATCCCTACGAGCAGTACTTC.

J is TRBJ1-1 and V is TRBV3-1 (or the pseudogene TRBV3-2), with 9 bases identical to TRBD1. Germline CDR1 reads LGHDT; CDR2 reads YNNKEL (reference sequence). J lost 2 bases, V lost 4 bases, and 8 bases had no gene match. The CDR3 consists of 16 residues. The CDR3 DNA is TGTGCCAGCAGCCTTACCCGGGACAGGGAAAACACTGAAGCTTTCTTT. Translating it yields CASSLTRDRENTEAFF.

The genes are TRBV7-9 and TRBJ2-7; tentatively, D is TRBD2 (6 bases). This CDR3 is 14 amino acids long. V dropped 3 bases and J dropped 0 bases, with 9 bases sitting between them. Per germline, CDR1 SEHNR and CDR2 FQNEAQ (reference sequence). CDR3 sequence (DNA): TGTGCCAGCAGCTTTGGAGGGGCCTCCTACGAGCAGTACTTC. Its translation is CASSFGGASYEQYF.

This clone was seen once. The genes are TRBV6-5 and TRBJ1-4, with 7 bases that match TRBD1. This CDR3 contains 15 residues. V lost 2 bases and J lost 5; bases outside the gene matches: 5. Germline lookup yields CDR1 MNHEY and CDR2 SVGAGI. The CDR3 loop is CASSYPGQRNEKLFF. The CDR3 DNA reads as TGTGCCAGCAGTTACCCGGGACAGCGAAATGAAAAACTGTTTTTT.

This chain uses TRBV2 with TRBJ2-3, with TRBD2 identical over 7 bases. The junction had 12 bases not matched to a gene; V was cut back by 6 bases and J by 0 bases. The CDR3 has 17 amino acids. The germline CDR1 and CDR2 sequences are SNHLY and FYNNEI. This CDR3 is CASRAQGSGLSTDTQYF. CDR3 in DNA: TGTGCCAGCAGGGCCCAGGGTAGCGGGCTAAGCACAGATACGCAGTATTTT.

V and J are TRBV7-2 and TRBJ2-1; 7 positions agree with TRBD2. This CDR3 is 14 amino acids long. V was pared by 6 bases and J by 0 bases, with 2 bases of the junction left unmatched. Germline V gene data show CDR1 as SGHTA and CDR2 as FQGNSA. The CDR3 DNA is TGTGCCAGCAGATGCGGGGGCTCCTACAATGAGCAGTTCTTC. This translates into CASRCGGSYNEQFF. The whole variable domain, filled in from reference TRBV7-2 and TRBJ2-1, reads GAGVSQSPSNKVTEKGKDVELRCDPISGHTALYWYRQSLGQGLEFLIYFQGNSAPDKSGLPSDRFSAERTGGSVSTLTIQRTQQEDSAVYLCASRCGGSYNEQFFGPGTRLTVL.

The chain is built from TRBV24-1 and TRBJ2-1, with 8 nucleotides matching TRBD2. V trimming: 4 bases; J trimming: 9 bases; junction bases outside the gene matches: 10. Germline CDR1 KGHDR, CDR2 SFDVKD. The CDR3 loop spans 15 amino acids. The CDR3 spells CATSDWTSPVSEQFF. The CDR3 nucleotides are TGTGCCACCAGTGACTGGACTAGCCCAGTGAGTGAGCAGTTCTTC.

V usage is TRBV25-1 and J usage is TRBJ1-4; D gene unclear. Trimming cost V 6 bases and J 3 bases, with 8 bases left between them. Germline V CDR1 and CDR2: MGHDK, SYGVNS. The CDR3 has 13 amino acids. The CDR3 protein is CASRKGANEKLFF. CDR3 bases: TGTGCCAGCAGGAAAGGAGCTAATGAAAAACTGTTTTTT.

The DNA for the CDR3 is TGTGCCAGCACCGACGGTCAGGGGTATGGCTACACCTTC. It encodes CASTDGQGYGYTF. V gene TRBV6-5 combines with J gene TRBJ1-2, with a tentative D call TRBD1 (6 bases). V lost 7 bases, J lost 5 bases, and 14 bases lay in between. The germline gives CDR1 MNHEY, CDR2 SVGAGI. This CDR3 spans 13 amino acids.

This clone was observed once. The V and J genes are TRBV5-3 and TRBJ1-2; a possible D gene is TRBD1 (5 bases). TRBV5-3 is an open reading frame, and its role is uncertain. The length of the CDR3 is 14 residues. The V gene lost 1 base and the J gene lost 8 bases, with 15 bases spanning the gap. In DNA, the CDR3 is TGTGCCAGAAGCTTGAGCAGGGTTAGAGGAGGCTACACCTTC. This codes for CARSLSRVRGGYTF.